The 24 T cell receptor beta chains in this list originate from one sample, sequenced in a study of T cells in Graves' hyperthyroidism and ophthalmopathy. Authors of the study amplified TCR beta CDR3 regions from RNA transcripts. HTBI primers drove first-round RT-PCR of the TCR CDR3. TCRdb analysed the multiplex PCR reads with MiXCR anew, one entry per CDR3 protein. The sample includes about 700,000 distinct CDR3 sequences, just under 45% of them seen just once. The sequenced sample was peripheral blood or thyroid tissue (not recorded which). The receptors come from an adult man with Graves' disease, either hyperthyroidism or ophthalmopathy (not recorded which).

This clonotype was counted ten times or more. This chain joins TRBV29-1 and TRBJ1-1, with D tentatively TRBD1 (5 bases). The CDR3 has 12 amino acids. V was trimmed by 8 bases and J by 2 bases, leaving 12 bases between them. Germline lookup yields CDR1 SQVTM and CDR2 ANQGSEA. The CDR3 is CSLRGINTEAFF. The CDR3 DNA reads as TGCAGCCTCCGGGGGATCAACACTGAAGCTTTCTTT.

The CDR3 coding sequence is TGCAGCGTTGGGCCAGGCGGTGGCTACACCTTC. Its translation is CSVGPGGGYTF. This chain links TRBV29-1 with TRBJ1-2; D is unclear. Trimming took off 4 bases at V and 7 bases at J, with 10 bases between the two ends. Germline loops: CDR1 SQVTM, CDR2 ANQGSEA. CDR3 length: 11 residues.

This clonotype was found many times. The chain couples TRBV7-2 to TRBJ2-5; 9 nucleotides agree with TRBD1. The CDR3 extends over 15 amino acids. In germline, CDR1 is SGHTA, CDR2 FQGNSA. The ends lost 5 bases at V and 5 bases at J; junction bases unmatched: 9. This CDR3 reads CASSLLPGQGETQYF. The CDR3 nucleotides are TGTGCCAGCAGCCTGCTCCCGGGACAGGGTGAGACCCAGTACTTC.

J is TRBJ1-4 and V is TRBV19, with unresolved D. The CDR3 is 13 residues long. The germline V and J ends were trimmed by 6 bases and 8 bases, with 13 bases remaining between them. The V gene's germline CDR1 is LNHDA and CDR2 SQIVND (reference sequence). The CDR3, as DNA: TGTGCCAGTAGGTTCGGCAGCCTAGAAAAACTGTTTTTT. It translates to CASRFGSLEKLFF. Based on the CDR3 plus reference TRBV19 and TRBJ1-4, the full variable domain is DGGITQSPKYLFRKEGQNVTLSCEQNLNHDAMYWYRQDPGQGLRLIYYSQIVNDFQKGDIAEGYSVSREKKESFPLTVTSAQKNPTAFYLCASRFGSLEKLFFGSGTQLSVL.

This clonotype was seen ten or more times. The J gene is TRBJ1-2, the V gene TRBV12-3 or TRBV12-4, with TRBD1 matching 10 bases. The CDR3 consists of 14 residues. V was pared by 5 bases and J by 12 bases, with 12 bases of the junction left unmatched. CDR3 residues: CASSGDRGRLKDTF. The CDR3 region has the DNA TGTGCCAGCAGTGGGGACAGGGGCCGCCTCAAGGACACCTTC.

This clonotype turned up a few times. The chain is built from TRBV29-1 and TRBJ1-4; no clear D gene. Germline V lookup: CDR1 SQVTM, CDR2 ANQGSEA. V was clipped by 7 bases and J by 12 bases, with 15 bases between them. CDR3 size: 11 residues. Here the CDR3 reads CSAYEGWELFF. Written as DNA, the CDR3 is TGCAGCGCCTACGAGGGTTGGGAACTGTTTTTT.

This clonotype was observed many times. The chain couples TRBV7-9 to TRBJ1-5, with 9 bases lining up with TRBD1. After removal of 4 bases from V and 4 bases from J, the junction contained 8 bases not matched to a gene. The CDR3 extends over 16 amino acids. Germline CDR1 is SEHNR and CDR2 is FQNEAQ (reference sequence). This CDR3 reads CASSSQDRGGNQPQHF. The CDR3, as DNA: TGTGCCAGCAGCTCCCAGGACAGGGGCGGGAATCAGCCCCAGCATTTT.

The V gene is TRBV2, the J gene TRBJ1-5; D unresolved. Germline CDR1 reads SNHLY; CDR2 reads FYNNEI. The CDR3 consists of 13 residues. V was trimmed by 7 bases and J by 0 bases, leaving 7 bases between them. In nucleotides, the CDR3 is TGTGCCAGCATTGGGGATAGCAATCAGCCCCAGCATTTT. Its translation: CASIGDSNQPQHF.

The sample holds many counts of this clonotype. The V and J genes are TRBV5-1 and TRBJ1-2; no clear D gene. Per germline, CDR1 SGHRS and CDR2 YFSETQ. Trimming left V 0 bases short and J 2 bases short, with 11 bases between. The CDR3 extends over 15 amino acids. CDR3 nucleotide sequence: TGCGCCAGCAGCTTGGGTGTGGGCGCGAACTATGGCTACACCTTC. Protein sequence: CASSLGVGANYGYTF. Combining the CDR3 with reference TRBV5-1 and TRBJ1-2 gives the whole variable domain KAGVTQTPRYLIKTRGQQVTLSCSPISGHRSVSWYQQTPGQGLQFLFEYFSETQRNKGNFPGRFSGRQFSNSRSEMNVSTLELGDSALYLCASSLGVGANYGYTFGSGTRLTVV.

Regarding this clonotype: A much more abundant neighbour one base away suggests this may be a read error. The chain recombines TRBV5-1 with TRBJ1-2; 10 bases line up with TRBD1. CDR1 is SGHRS, CDR2 YFSETQ, per germline. The CDR3 spans 16 residues. The J segment lost 2 bases and the V segment lost 4 bases, leaving 8 bases of the junction unmatched. The CDR3 reads CASSISPGQGNYGYTF. The DNA of the CDR3 is TGCGCCAGCAGCATATCTCCGGGACAGGGGAACTATGGCTACACCTTC.

This chain connects TRBV20-1 to TRBJ1-1; 12 bases agree with TRBD1. The length of the CDR3 is 16 residues. V gave up 6 bases and J gave up 3 bases; unmatched junction bases: 11. Germline CDR1 DFQATT, CDR2 SNEGSKA (reference sequence). The CDR3 is CSAPRDRGPADTEAFF. CDR3 bases: TGCAGTGCCCCGCGGGACAGGGGGCCGGCGGACACTGAAGCTTTCTTT.

The J gene is TRBJ2-7, the V gene TRBV19; D not certain. The CDR3 is made up of 14 amino acids. Trimming removed 0 bases from V and 3 bases from J, with 9 bases in between. Per the germline V gene, CDR1 is LNHDA and CDR2 is SQIVND (reference sequence). CDR3 bases: TGTGCCAGTAGTATAGAAGCCCTCGGCTACGAGCAGTACTTC. Its protein is CASSIEALGYEQYF.

In regard to this clonotype: This clone may be a read error of a much larger clone one base away. The chain employs TRBV10-3 and TRBJ1-2; perhaps TRBD1 as D (6 bases). V was trimmed by 3 bases and J by 5 bases, leaving 13 bases between them. The germline CDR1 and CDR2 sequences are ENHRY and SYGVKD. The CDR3 is 14 amino acids. The CDR3: CAISDVRTAYGYTF. The DNA for the CDR3 is TGTGCCATCAGTGATGTACGGACAGCTTATGGCTACACCTTC.

The V and J genes are TRBV5-1 and TRBJ1-1; D gene uncertain. V was trimmed by 4 bases and J by 5 bases, leaving 12 bases between them. This CDR3 contains 13 residues. The germline V gene encodes CDR1 SGHRS and CDR2 YFSETQ. The CDR3: CASSPSDITEAFF. The CDR3 DNA sequence: TGCGCCAGCAGCCCCAGTGATATTACTGAAGCTTTCTTT.

This clonotype has more than one count but fewer than ten. The chain uses TRBV14 and TRBJ2-2; no firm D call. Germline CDR1 SGHDN, CDR2 FVKESK. V was trimmed by 2 bases and J by 5 bases, leaving 9 bases between them. The CDR3 is 14 residues long. CDR3 in DNA: TGTGCCAGCAGCCAAACCCAAAGGACCGGGGAGCTGTTTTTT. Protein: CASSQTQRTGELFF.

This chain joins TRBV7-3 and TRBJ2-7; 15 bases align to TRBD2. J was trimmed by 3 bases and V by 3 bases; bases with no gene match: 12. Germline assignment: CDR1 SGHTA and CDR2 FQGTGA. The CDR3 extends over 19 amino acids. In nucleotides, the CDR3 is TGTGCCAGCAGCTTGTCCCCGGGACTAGCGGGAGGAGGGATCTACGAGCAGTACTTC. It is translated as CASSLSPGLAGGGIYEQYF. The entire variable domain, with the rest obtained from reference TRBV7-3 and TRBJ2-7, is as follows: GAGVSQTPSNKVTEKGKYVELRCDPISGHTALYWYRQSLGQGPEFLIYFQGTGAADDSGLPNDRFFAVRPEGSVSTLKIQRTERGDSAVYLCASSLSPGLAGGGIYEQYFGPGTRLTVT.

This clonotype was observed many times. The chain employs TRBV15 and TRBJ1-6; 7 bases align to TRBD1. With V trimmed by 1 base and J by 9 bases, 9 bases remained unmatched. The CDR3 length is 16 residues. Germline-derived CDR1 and CDR2 are LNHNV and YYDKDF (reference sequence). CDR3 nucleotides: TGTGCCACCAGCAGAGGATCCGGGACAGCGGGTTCACCCCTCCACTTT. This translates into CATSRGSGTAGSPLHF.

This CDR3 reads CASSLGQGTHTEAFF. The CDR3 DNA reads TGTGCCAGCAGCTTAGGGCAGGGGACGCACACTGAAGCTTTCTTT. The V and J genes are TRBV7-9 and TRBJ1-1, with a possible D match to TRBD1 (6 bases). V was trimmed by 1 base and J by 3 bases, leaving 12 bases between them. The CDR3 is 15 amino acids. Per the germline V gene, CDR1 is SEHNR and CDR2 is FQNEAQ (reference sequence).

J is TRBJ1-1 and V is TRBV11-2, with D possibly TRBD1 on 6 matching bases. V dropped 7 bases and J dropped 6 bases, with 15 bases sitting between them. The CDR3 spans 13 residues. CDR1 and CDR2 from the germline V gene are SGHAT and FQNNGV. DNA for the CDR3: TGTGCCAGCACCGAACAGGGCTCCGCTGAAGCTTTCTTT. As protein: CASTEQGSAEAFF.

Turning to this clonotype: Being one base from a much bigger clone, this may be a read error. The CDR3 end shows no conserved phenylalanine or tryptophan, and so a read error is likely. The chain joins TRBV15 to TRBJ1-2; D gene ambiguous. CDR1 LNHNV and CDR2 YYDKDF come from the germline V gene (reference sequence). The CDR3 is made up of 16 amino acids. The V and J ends lost 0 bases and 1 base respectively, with 12 bases between them. The CDR3 DNA reads as TGTGCCACCAGCAGAGATCGGGCAGGAGATAACTATGGCTACACCCTC. This encodes CATSRDRAGDNYGYTL.

The chain joins TRBV4-1 to TRBJ2-6; the D is unclear. The CDR3 has 17 amino acids. V dropped 0 bases and J dropped 0 bases, with 9 bases sitting between them. Germline V gives CDR1 MGHRA, CDR2 YSYEKL. The CDR3 sequence: CASSQDPEYSGANVLTF. In DNA, the CDR3 is TGCGCCAGCAGCCAAGACCCCGAGTACTCTGGGGCCAACGTCCTGACTTTC.

This clonotype was observed at least ten times. The chain combines TRBV7-2 with TRBJ1-6; D is undetermined. CDR3 length: 15 amino acids. Germline V gene data show CDR1 as SGHTA and CDR2 as FQGNSA. V lost 1 base and J 7 bases, leaving 11 bases between the germline ends. CDR3 in amino acids: CASSLEVGRNSPLHF. The CDR3 nucleotides read TGTGCCAGCAGCTTAGAGGTCGGCAGAAATTCACCCCTCCACTTT. The variable domain in full, completed from reference TRBV7-2 and TRBJ1-6, reads GAGVSQSPSNKVTEKGKDVELRCDPISGHTALYWYRQSLGQGLEFLIYFQGNSAPDKSGLPSDRFSAERTGGSVSTLTIQRTQQEDSAVYLCASSLEVGRNSPLHFGNGTRLTVT.

On this clonotype itself: Possible read error: a much larger clone is one base away. The rearrangement links TRBV29-1 to TRBJ1-2; 11 positions match TRBD1. Trimming removed 7 bases from V and 7 bases from J; junction bases left unmatched: 11. The length of the CDR3 is 14 residues. Germline CDR1 is SQVTM and CDR2 is ANQGSEA. CDR3 residues: CSAARDRGSLGYTF. Written as DNA, the CDR3 is TGCAGCGCTGCCCGGGACAGGGGGAGTCTTGGCTACACCTTC.

CDR3 in DNA: TGTGCCAGCAGATCCACCGGGGAGACAGGTGGGAATTCACCCCTCCACTTT. Its translation: CASRSTGETGGNSPLHF. The rearrangement links TRBV7-9 to TRBJ1-6; a weak D match, TRBD1 (6 bases). The CDR3 is made up of 17 amino acids. Germline-derived CDR1 and CDR2 are SEHNR and FQNEAQ (reference sequence). V was shortened by 6 bases and J by 7 bases, with 22 bases between the two germline ends.